The 26 T cell receptor beta chains below all came from one sample that was sequenced in a study of T cell responses to AZD1222 COVID-19 vaccine. Some clones are missing from TCRdb's copy, which holds only in-frame ones; the method was immunoSEQ multiplex PCR. The sample yields 90,000 to 150,000 clones, 80% to 95% seen once. Sequencing was performed on peripheral blood, taken on day 0 of AZD1222 vaccination. Every receptor here comes from an adult in good health.

The chain couples TRBV5-1 to TRBJ1-4; 7 bases agree with TRBD1. The CDR3 totals 20 residues. CDR1 is SGHRS, CDR2 YFSETQ, per germline. The junction had 17 bases not matched to a gene; V was cut back by 3 bases and J by 0 bases. The CDR3 coding sequence is TGCGCCAGCAGCTGCCGGCCGGAGAGGGGGCAGATCCCAACTAATGAAAAACTGTTTTTT. Its protein is CASSCRPERGQIPTNEKLFF. Full variable domain (remainder filled in from reference TRBV5-1 and TRBJ1-4): KAGVTQTPRYLIKTRGQQVTLSCSPISGHRSVSWYQQTPGQGLQFLFEYFSETQRNKGNFPGRFSGRQFSNSRSEMNVSTLELGDSALYLCASSCRPERGQIPTNEKLFFGSGTQLSVL.

The chain joins TRBV28 to TRBJ2-1; D is unclear. Germline loops: CDR1 MDHEN, CDR2 SYDVKM. The CDR3 has 16 amino acids. Deletions cut 4 bases from V and 4 bases from J, with 17 bases between. The CDR3 DNA follows: TGTGCCAGCAGTTCCCCTGCCTTATCGGCGTACAATGAGCAGTTCTTC. The encoded protein is CASSSPALSAYNEQFF.

The chain couples TRBV7-2 to TRBJ1-3; 7 positions agree with TRBD1. CDR1 and CDR2 (germline): SGHTA, FQGNSA. Germline trimming cut 5 bases from V and 9 bases from J; bases unmatched to any gene: 13. The length of the CDR3 is 15 residues. The CDR3 DNA reads TGTGCCAGCAGCAAAGAGACAGGGCTGTCAGGCACCATATATTTT. As protein: CASSKETGLSGTIYF.

The CDR3 here is CASSKPGPNTGELFF. CDR3 DNA sequence: TGTGCCAGTAGTAAACCGGGGCCGAACACCGGGGAGCTGTTTTTT. The chain links TRBV19 to TRBJ2-2; D assignment may be TRBD1 or TRBD2 (5 bases each). The CDR3 contains 15 residues. Trimming removed 4 bases from V and 0 bases from J, with 9 bases in between. Germline CDR1 and CDR2: LNHDA and SQIVND (reference sequence). Variable domain in full (rest from reference TRBV19 and TRBJ2-2): DGGITQSPKYLFRKEGQNVTLSCEQNLNHDAMYWYRQDPGQGLRLIYYSQIVNDFQKGDIAEGYSVSREKKESFPLTVTSAQKNPTAFYLCASSKPGPNTGELFFGEGSRLTVL.

J is TRBJ1-1 and V is TRBV7-6, with D perhaps matching TRBD1 (6 bases). Per germline, CDR1 SGHVS and CDR2 FNYEAQ. The CDR3 has 16 amino acids. V lost 8 bases, J lost 1 base, and 20 bases lay in between. The CDR3 DNA is TGTGCCAGCCGCCCACAGGGATTCGCGGAGAACACTGAAGCTTTCTTT. This gives the protein CASRPQGFAENTEAFF.

This chain links TRBV6-6 with TRBJ1-5; no definite D call. Germline V gives CDR1 MNHNY, CDR2 SVGAGI (reference sequence). V lost 5 bases to trimming and J lost 0 bases, with 5 bases between them. The CDR3 has 13 residues. The CDR3 loop is CASSRFSNQPQHF. CDR3 in DNA: TGTGCCAGCAGTCGATTTAGCAATCAGCCCCAGCATTTT.

The chain carries TRBV4-2 and TRBJ2-7; the D is unclear. The CDR3 has 17 residues. The germline V and J ends were trimmed by 1 base and 0 bases, with 16 bases remaining between them. Germline V CDR1 and CDR2: LGHNA, YNFKEQ. The CDR3 loop reads CASSQVGESLSSYEQYF. CDR3 DNA sequence: TGTGCCAGCAGCCAAGTTGGTGAGTCACTAAGCTCCTACGAGCAGTACTTC.

This chain uses TRBV6-5 with TRBJ1-2; D ambiguous. V was shortened by 3 bases and J by 3 bases, with 5 bases between the two germline ends. The CDR3 is 12 residues long. The germline V gene has CDR1 MNHEY and CDR2 SVGAGI. CDR3 in amino acids: CASSYKDYGYTF. CDR3 nucleotide sequence: TGTGCCAGCAGTTATAAGGACTATGGCTACACCTTC.

The chain joins TRBV27 to TRBJ1-1, with TRBD1 matching 8 bases. The V segment lost 6 bases and the J segment 5 bases; nucleotides outside the gene matches: 8. CDR1 is MNHEY and CDR2 is SMNVEV in the germline V gene (reference sequence). This CDR3 contains 14 residues. The chain's CDR3 is CASRRTGNPTEAFF. CDR3 nucleotide sequence: TGTGCCAGCAGACGGACAGGGAATCCGACTGAAGCTTTCTTT.

The rearrangement uses TRBV21-1 and TRBJ2-5; the table's D call TRBD2 went unverified against the DNA. TRBV21-1 is recorded as a pseudogene. This CDR3 is 19 amino acids long. The DNA of the CDR3 is TGTGCCAGCAGCAAAGCGCTATCGGGACTAGCGTCTAGCCAAGAGACCCAGTACTTC. It encodes CASSKALSGLASSQETQYF.

V is TRBV3-1 (or the pseudogene TRBV3-2) and J is TRBJ1-1; D not certain. CDR3 length: 14 residues. The germline gives CDR1 LGHDT, CDR2 YNNKEL (reference sequence). V was trimmed by 0 bases and J by 0 bases, leaving 5 bases between them. The CDR3 nucleotides read TGTGCCAGCAGCCAAGATCTTGTGAACACTGAAGCTTTCTTT. Its translation is CASSQDLVNTEAFF.

This chain connects TRBV30 to TRBJ1-5; a possible D gene is TRBD1 (5 bases). Between the trimmed V and J ends, which lost 1 base and 6 bases, there was a span of 10 bases. The CDR3 loop spans 13 amino acids. Germline loops: CDR1 GTSNPN, CDR2 SVGIG (reference sequence). In nucleotides, the CDR3 is TGTGCCTGGAGTGAGGGGTTGGGTCAGCCCCAGCATTTT. As protein: CAWSEGLGQPQHF.

The rearrangement links TRBV5-6 to TRBJ1-1, with 11 positions matching TRBD1. Trimming removed 2 bases from V and 1 base from J; junction bases left unmatched: 7. The CDR3 is 17 residues long. Germline V gene data show CDR1 as SGHDT and CDR2 as YYEEEE. This CDR3 is CASSFPGQGARNTEAFF. The CDR3 region has the DNA TGTGCCAGCAGCTTTCCTGGACAGGGGGCAAGGAACACTGAAGCTTTCTTT.

This clone was counted a single time. The chain couples TRBV5-6 to TRBJ1-3; TRBD1 matches 9 bases. This CDR3 region has 17 residues. Losses at the gene ends were 0 bases for V and 2 bases for J; bases not matched to a gene: 6. Germline CDR1 and CDR2: SGHDT and YYEEEE. The DNA for the CDR3 is TGTGCCAGCAGCTTGGTCCGGGACAGGGTAACTGGAAACACCATATATTTT. It is translated as CASSLVRDRVTGNTIYF.

The rearrangement links TRBV2 to TRBJ1-2; the D is unclear. The CDR3 extends over 13 amino acids. The V gene lost 4 bases and the J gene lost 3 bases, with 9 bases spanning the gap. Germline CDR1 and CDR2: SNHLY and FYNNEI. CDR3 bases: TGTGCCAGCAGTGGAACGGGGTACTATGGCTACACCTTC. This translates into CASSGTGYYGYTF.

The rearrangement links TRBV6-5 to TRBJ2-7; D possibly corresponds to TRBD2 (5 bases). Germline V gene sequence: CDR1 MNHEY, CDR2 SVGAGI. V lost 0 bases, J lost 3 bases, and 9 bases lay in between. This CDR3 has 14 residues. The CDR3 nucleotides read TGTGCCAGCAGTTACTCGAGGGTTCGCTACGAGCAGTACTTC. Protein sequence: CASSYSRVRYEQYF.

V gene TRBV19 combines with J gene TRBJ2-7; D perhaps matches TRBD2 (6 bases). Germline CDR1 is LNHDA and CDR2 is SQIVND (reference sequence). Between the trimmed V and J ends, which lost 6 bases and 5 bases, there was a span of 14 bases. CDR3 size: 13 residues. The CDR3 here is CASRGRGIDEQYF. The CDR3 bases are TGTGCCAGTAGAGGACGGGGGATAGACGAGCAGTACTTC.

The V call is TRBV21-1, the J call TRBJ1-5; the table calls TRBD1, which could not be checked here. TRBV21-1 is listed as a pseudogene. CDR3 length: 19 residues. The CDR3 sequence: CASSKGSAGAPYSNQPQHF. As DNA, the CDR3 is TGTGCCAGCAGCAAAGGATCAGCAGGGGCTCCGTATAGCAATCAGCCCCAGCATTTT.

The chain has TRBV7-3 and TRBJ1-6, with D hard to call. Germline CDR1 is SGHTA and CDR2 is FQGTGA. The length of the CDR3 is 13 residues. V was pared by 3 bases and J by 9 bases, with 9 bases between. The CDR3 here is CASSFEEGSPLHF. In DNA form, the CDR3 reads TGTGCCAGCAGCTTCGAGGAGGGTTCACCCCTCCACTTT.

This clone was seen only once. The V call is TRBV5-1, the J call TRBJ2-7; 9 bases agree with TRBD1. The junction had 7 bases not matched to a gene; V was cut back by 4 bases and J by 5 bases. The CDR3 consists of 14 residues. Germline assignment: CDR1 SGHRS and CDR2 YFSETQ. The CDR3 is CASSPSGTGNEQYF. In DNA, the CDR3 is TGCGCCAGCAGCCCGTCCGGGACAGGGAACGAGCAGTACTTC.

This sequence joins TRBV15 and TRBJ2-7; a weak D match, TRBD2 (5 bases). V lost 0 bases and J lost 12, with 12 bases in between. This CDR3 has 12 residues. The germline V gene encodes CDR1 LNHNV and CDR2 YYDKDF (reference sequence). As DNA, the CDR3 is TGTGCCACCAGCAGAGACATGAGGGAACGGTACTTC. It specifies CATSRDMRERYF.

This chain links TRBV28 with TRBJ2-1, with TRBD2 matching over 10 bases. This CDR3 region has 16 residues. V was pared by 4 bases and J by 2 bases, with 5 bases of the junction left unmatched. Germline values: CDR1 MDHEN, CDR2 SYDVKM. The DNA for the CDR3 is TGTGCCAGCAGTTCTAGCGGGGGACCCCCCTACAATGAGCAGTTCTTC. The encoded protein is CASSSSGGPPYNEQFF.

The V gene is TRBV7-2, the J gene TRBJ1-3, with 7 positions matching TRBD1. The length of the CDR3 is 14 residues. Germline V gene sequence: CDR1 SGHTA, CDR2 FQGNSA. Trimming at V came to 1 base and at J to 7 bases, leaving 4 bases not matched to a gene. The CDR3 region is CASSLGQGSNTIYF. The DNA of the CDR3 is TGTGCCAGCAGCTTAGGACAGGGAAGTAACACCATATATTTT.

The CDR3 coding sequence is TGTGCCAGCAGCTTGTGGCTAGCGGGTATAGGGGGTGAGACCCAGTACTTC. Amino acids: CASSLWLAGIGGETQYF. The chain uses TRBV5-8 and TRBJ2-5, with 8 bases matching TRBD2. The length of the CDR3 is 17 residues. Germline V gene lookup returns CDR1 SGHTS and CDR2 YDEGEE. J gave up 5 bases and V 1 base, and 13 bases lay outside the gene matches.

The chain couples TRBV28 to TRBJ1-1; TRBD1 matches at 8 bases. V lost 4 bases, J lost 4 bases, and 8 bases stayed unmatched. CDR1 and CDR2 from the germline V gene are MDHEN and SYDVKM. This CDR3 has 15 amino acids. The CDR3 region is CASSYRTGILTEAFF. The CDR3 DNA is TGTGCCAGCAGTTACCGGACAGGGATTCTCACTGAAGCTTTCTTT.

The genes are TRBV7-2 and TRBJ1-1; 8 nucleotides align to TRBD1. The CDR3 runs to 14 residues. Per germline, CDR1 SGHTA and CDR2 FQGNSA. V lost 5 bases and J lost 4; bases outside the gene matches: 6. The CDR3 DNA sequence: TGTGCCAGCAGCATTTCCAGGGGGCCCACTGAAGCTTTCTTT. Its translation: CASSISRGPTEAFF.